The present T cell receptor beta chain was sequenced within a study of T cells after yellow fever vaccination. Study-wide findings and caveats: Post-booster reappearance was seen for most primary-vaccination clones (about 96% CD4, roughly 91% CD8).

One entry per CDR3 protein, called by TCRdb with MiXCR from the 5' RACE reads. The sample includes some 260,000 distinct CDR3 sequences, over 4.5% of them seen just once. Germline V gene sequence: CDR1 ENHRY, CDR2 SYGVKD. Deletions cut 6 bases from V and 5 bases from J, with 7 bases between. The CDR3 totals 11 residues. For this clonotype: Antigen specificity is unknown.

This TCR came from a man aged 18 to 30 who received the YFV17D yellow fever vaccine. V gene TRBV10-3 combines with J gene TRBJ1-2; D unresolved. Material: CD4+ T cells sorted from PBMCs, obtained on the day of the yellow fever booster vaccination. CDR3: CAISPGYGYTF. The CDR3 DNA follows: TGTGCCATCAGCCCAGGATATGGCTACACCTTC.